One sample yielded the 26 T cell receptor beta chains listed below, sequenced in a study of T cells in Graves' hyperthyroidism and ophthalmopathy. The TCR beta CDR3 regions underwent amplification using RNA transcripts as the source. The HTBI primer set drove a first-round RT-PCR of the TCR CDR3. MiXCR, applied by TCRdb to the multiplex PCR reads, yields one record per CDR3 protein. The table shows over 650,000 distinct CDR3 sequences, with just under 45% occurring only once. Sequences were obtained from peripheral blood or thyroid tissue (not recorded which). The receptors come from an adult man with Graves' disease, either hyperthyroidism or ophthalmopathy (not recorded which).

The chain employs TRBV7-8 and TRBJ1-5; no clear D gene. Deletions cut 2 bases from V and 6 bases from J, with 11 bases between. This CDR3 region has 14 residues. In germline, CDR1 is SGHVS, CDR2 FQNEAQ. CDR3 residues: CASSLIPGPQPQHF. The CDR3, as DNA: TGTGCCAGCAGCTTAATCCCCGGGCCTCAGCCCCAGCATTTT.

The chain uses TRBV14 and TRBJ1-2, with no clear D. Germline CDR1 SGHDN, CDR2 FVKESK. CDR3 size: 13 residues. Trimming took off 2 bases at V and 7 bases at J, with 11 bases between the two ends. CDR3 sequence (DNA): TGTGCCAGCAGCCAATTGAAGTCGCCTGGCTACACCTTC. Translating gives CASSQLKSPGYTF.

This clonotype was seen many times. CDR3 sequence: CASSGGGPSSYEQYF. CDR3 DNA: TGTGCCAGCTCGGGGGGGGGACCATCCTCCTACGAGCAGTACTTC. The rearrangement joins TRBV7-9 to TRBJ2-7, with 8 bases matching TRBD2. Germline assignment: CDR1 SEHNR and CDR2 FQNEAQ (reference sequence). V shed 8 bases and J 0 bases; nucleotides not matched to a gene: 9. This CDR3 has 15 amino acids.

As regards this clonotype: Germline is not matched at one junction end, which may reflect a read error. V gene TRBV5-5 combines with J gene TRBJ1-1, with D hard to call. The germline V gene has CDR1 SGHKS and CDR2 YYEKEE (reference sequence). The CDR3 sequence is 14 residues long. CDR3 coding DNA: TGCGCCAGCAGCTTGGATGCCAGGAACACTGAAGCTTTCTTT. Translation: CASSLDARNTEAFF.

This clonotype was seen a single time. The rearrangement joins TRBV20-1 to TRBJ1-2; D is perhaps TRBD1 (5 bases). Germline lookup yields CDR1 DFQATT and CDR2 SNEGSKA (reference sequence). This CDR3 region has 13 residues. V lost 3 bases and J 8 bases, leaving 16 bases between the germline ends. The CDR3 coding sequence is TGCAGTGCTAGGCGGGATGTGCAGGGCGGCTACACCTTC. Protein sequence: CSARRDVQGGYTF.

This clonotype was picked up a small number of times. CDR3 bases: TGCGCCAGCAGCCAAGATCCCAGGTACGAGCAGTACTTC. The encoded protein is CASSQDPRYEQYF. The V call is TRBV4-1, the J call TRBJ2-7; D remains unclear. Germline CDR1 and CDR2: MGHRA and YSYEKL. Trimming took 0 bases from V and 4 from J, leaving 7 bases between them. The CDR3 totals 13 residues.

The chain has TRBV7-2 and TRBJ1-6; possible D gene TRBD1, 6 bases. Germline lookup yields CDR1 SGHTA and CDR2 FQGNSA. The CDR3 spans 17 residues. Trimming removed 5 bases from V and 3 bases from J, with 17 bases in between. CDR3 bases: TGTGCCAGCAGCGAAGGGGGTTATTCGGTCTATAATTCACCCCTCCACTTT. It yields the protein CASSEGGYSVYNSPLHF.

The J gene is TRBJ2-2, the V gene TRBV19, with D possibly being TRBD1 (5 bases). CDR3 length: 15 residues. Trimming removed 3 bases from V and 2 bases from J, with 10 bases in between. Germline CDR1 is LNHDA and CDR2 is SQIVND (reference sequence). CDR3 sequence reads: CASSIWQGNTGELFF. The CDR3 coding sequence is TGTGCCAGTAGTATTTGGCAGGGTAACACCGGGGAGCTGTTTTTT.

This clonotype was seen a handful of times. V usage is TRBV6-5 and J usage is TRBJ2-7; D is undetermined. V shed 0 bases and J shed 3 bases, with 9 bases lying between them. The CDR3 runs to 14 residues. Germline V gene data show CDR1 as MNHEY and CDR2 as SVGAGI. CDR3 amino acids: CASSYSTQVYEQYF. In DNA form, the CDR3 reads TGTGCCAGCAGTTACTCGACGCAGGTCTACGAGCAGTACTTC.

The chain uses TRBV25-1 and TRBJ2-2; TRBD1 matches 9 bases. Losses at the gene ends were 8 bases for V and 7 bases for J; bases not matched to a gene: 8. The CDR3 totals 14 residues. Per germline, CDR1 MGHDK and CDR2 SYGVNS. The CDR3 loop is CASLHGTGYGELFF. The CDR3 region has the DNA TGTGCCAGCCTCCACGGGACAGGGTACGGGGAGCTGTTTTTT.

In its sample, this clonotype was seen many times. The chain combines TRBV11-2 with TRBJ1-2; maybe TRBD1 (5 bases). This CDR3 is built from 16 residues. Germline V gene data show CDR1 as SGHAT and CDR2 as FQNNGV. V gave up 4 bases and J gave up 6 bases, with 21 bases separating them. The CDR3 here is CASSWGYDVRSNGYTF. CDR3 nucleotides: TGTGCCAGCAGCTGGGGGTACGACGTTCGGTCGAATGGCTACACCTTC. Using reference TRBV11-2 and TRBJ1-2 for the parts outside the CDR3, the full variable domain is EAGVAQSPRYKIIEKRQSVAFWCNPISGHATLYWYQQILGQGPKLLIQFQNNGVVDDSQLPKDRFSAERLKGVDSTLKIQPAKLEDSAVYLCASSWGYDVRSNGYTFGSGTRLTVV.

The chain recombines TRBV19 with TRBJ2-6; TRBD1 aligns across 11 bases. Trimming at V came to 1 base and at J to 2 bases, leaving 1 base not matched to a gene. Germline loops: CDR1 LNHDA, CDR2 SQIVND (reference sequence). This CDR3 spans 17 amino acids. CDR3 bases: TGTGCCAGTAGTATAGCGGGACAGGGGGCTGGGGCCAACGTCCTGACTTTC. Its protein product is CASSIAGQGAGANVLTF.

J is TRBJ1-1 and V is TRBV25-1; perhaps TRBD1 as D (5 bases). The germline V gene encodes CDR1 MGHDK and CDR2 SYGVNS. CDR3 length equals 13 residues. The CDR3: CASGSGTNTEAFF. In DNA, the CDR3 is TGTGCTAGTGGTTCCGGGACGAACACTGAAGCTTTCTTT.

The V call is TRBV20-1, the J call TRBJ1-1; D unclear. V was shortened by 1 base and J by 4 bases, with 25 bases between the two germline ends. The germline V gene has CDR1 DFQATT and CDR2 SNEGSKA (reference sequence). The CDR3 length is 18 residues. CDR3 sequence: CSARGGGGLGQAGTEAFF. For the CDR3, the DNA is TGCAGTGCTAGAGGAGGAGGAGGCCTAGGGCAGGCGGGCACTGAAGCTTTCTTT.

The sample holds a few counts of this clonotype. The CDR3 region has the DNA TGTGCCAGCAGCTTAGCGCGTGTCACTAAGGGTGAAAAACTGTTTTTT. It is translated as CASSLARVTKGEKLFF. This rearrangement joins TRBV7-8 to TRBJ1-4; D call uncertain. Trimming pared 0 bases from V and 7 bases from J, leaving 15 bases between. Germline lookup yields CDR1 SGHVS and CDR2 FQNEAQ. CDR3 length: 16 amino acids.

This clonotype was found a few times. Written as DNA, the CDR3 is TGTGCCTGGGCCGGGACGGATAATTCACCCCTCCACTTT. Translated: CAWAGTDNSPLHF. The chain recombines TRBV11-2 with TRBJ1-6, with D maybe TRBD1 (5 bases). Germline V gene data show CDR1 as SGHAT and CDR2 as FQNNGV. The CDR3 runs to 13 residues. Trimming left V 11 bases short and J 5 bases short, with 13 bases between.

V usage is TRBV19 and J usage is TRBJ1-1; D possibly corresponds to TRBD1 (6 bases). Looked up from germline, CDR1 is LNHDA and CDR2 is SQIVND (reference sequence). CDR3 length: 19 residues. The germline V and J ends were trimmed by 6 bases and 1 base, with 27 bases remaining between them. The CDR3 here is CASSKWGGFEGETNTEAFF. In DNA form, the CDR3 reads TGTGCCAGTAGCAAATGGGGGGGCTTTGAAGGAGAAACGAACACTGAAGCTTTCTTT. The variable domain in full, completed from reference TRBV19 and TRBJ1-1, reads DGGITQSPKYLFRKEGQNVTLSCEQNLNHDAMYWYRQDPGQGLRLIYYSQIVNDFQKGDIAEGYSVSREKKESFPLTVTSAQKNPTAFYLCASSKWGGFEGETNTEAFFGQGTRLTVV.

Points on this clonotype: At one of its ends the junction is not consistent with the germline gene, which may arise from a read error. The V and J genes are TRBV10-2 and TRBJ1-6, with 7 nucleotides matching TRBD1. Germline V CDR1 and CDR2: WSHSY, SAAADI. This CDR3 region has 15 residues. CDR3 loop: CASSRGGQGVSPLHF. CDR3 in DNA: TGTGCCAGCAGCCGGGGAGGGCAGGGGGTCTCACCCCTCCACTTT.

The V gene is TRBV20-1, the J gene TRBJ1-2, with D perhaps TRBD1 (6 bases). Per the germline V gene, CDR1 is DFQATT and CDR2 is SNEGSKA (reference sequence). The CDR3 contains 15 residues. The V end was cut by 3 bases, the J end by 0 bases, with 14 bases between. Here the CDR3 DNA reads TGCAGTGCTAGGCGGGAAGGGGGGCCTAACTATGGCTACACCTTC. Encoded protein: CSARREGGPNYGYTF.

In its sample, this clonotype was seen many times. The gene calls are TRBV25-1 and TRBJ1-5; D might be TRBD1 (6 bases). The CDR3 length is 14 residues. Germline values: CDR1 MGHDK, CDR2 SYGVNS. V lost 6 bases to trimming and J lost 3 bases, with 12 bases between them. The CDR3 sequence: CASRAGGNNQPQHF. DNA of the CDR3: TGTGCCAGCAGAGCGGGGGGCAACAATCAGCCCCAGCATTTT.

The V and J genes are TRBV12-3 or TRBV12-4 and TRBJ2-7; D is perhaps TRBD2 (6 bases). The CDR3 runs to 12 residues. With 6 bases removed from V and 11 bases from J, the gap between germline ends came to 17 bases. The CDR3 coding sequence is TGTGCCAGCAGCCAGGAATCGGGGGTGGAGTACTTC. Protein: CASSQESGVEYF.

Only a few counts were recorded for this clonotype. This chain links TRBV5-1 with TRBJ1-3; D is unresolved. From germline, CDR1 is SGHRS and CDR2 YFSETQ. The CDR3 has 15 amino acids. Trimming shortened V by 0 bases and J by 4 bases, and 11 bases separated the two germline ends. CDR3 bases: TGCGCCAGCAGCTTGGCGGACGGACCAGGAAACACCATATATTTT. Translated, it gives CASSLADGPGNTIYF.

This clonotype was counted between two and nine times. The rearrangement joins TRBV7-8 to TRBJ1-3, with a possible D match to TRBD1 (5 bases). Per the germline V gene, CDR1 is SGHVS and CDR2 is FQNEAQ. This CDR3 is 17 amino acids long. Trimming stripped 5 bases from V and 1 base from J, with 18 bases between. Here the CDR3 DNA reads TGTGCCAGCAGCCCCGGGACTGCCTCTCAATCTGGAAACACCATATATTTT. Residues: CASSPGTASQSGNTIYF.

J is TRBJ1-2 and V is TRBV5-1; possibly TRBD1 for D (5 bases). The germline V gene encodes CDR1 SGHRS and CDR2 YFSETQ. CDR3 length equals 14 residues. The V end lost 0 bases, the J end lost 5 bases, and 11 bases lay between the germline ends. CDR3 nucleotide sequence: TGCGCCAGCAGCTTGGAGGGGTTACGGTATGGCTACACCTTC. Its translation is CASSLEGLRYGYTF.

This clonotype was counted ten times or more. The chain carries TRBV7-3 and TRBJ2-6; D may be TRBD1 (6 bases). Germline CDR1 reads SGHTA; CDR2 reads FQGTGA. V was pared by 4 bases and J by 2 bases, with 12 bases between. The CDR3 extends over 16 amino acids. The CDR3 spells CASSSSGVAGANVLTF. CDR3 sequence (DNA): TGTGCCAGCAGCTCCTCAGGGGTAGCTGGGGCCAACGTCCTGACTTTC.

This chain links TRBV2 with TRBJ2-5; 7 bases line up with TRBD1. The CDR3 is 14 residues long. After removal of 7 bases from V and 3 bases from J, the junction contained 8 bases not matched to a gene. Germline CDR1 reads SNHLY; CDR2 reads FYNNEI. The CDR3 DNA is TGTGCCAGCATTCCTGCAGGGGGAAAAGAGACCCAGTACTTC. As protein: CASIPAGGKETQYF.